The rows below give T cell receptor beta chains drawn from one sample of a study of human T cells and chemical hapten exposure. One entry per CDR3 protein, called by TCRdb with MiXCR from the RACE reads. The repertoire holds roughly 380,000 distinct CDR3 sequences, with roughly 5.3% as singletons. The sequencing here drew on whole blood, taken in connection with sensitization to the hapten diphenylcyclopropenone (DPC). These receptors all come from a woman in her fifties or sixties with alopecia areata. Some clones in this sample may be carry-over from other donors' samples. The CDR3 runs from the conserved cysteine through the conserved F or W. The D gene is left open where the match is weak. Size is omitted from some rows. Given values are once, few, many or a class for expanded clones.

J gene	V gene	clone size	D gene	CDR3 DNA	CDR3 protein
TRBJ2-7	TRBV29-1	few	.	TGCAGCGTTGAAGCACCGGGAGTCTTCTACGAGCAGTACTTC	CSVEAPGVFYEQYF
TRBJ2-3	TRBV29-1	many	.	TGCAGCGTTGGCCCCGTCACAGATACGCAGTATTTT	CSVGPVTDTQYF
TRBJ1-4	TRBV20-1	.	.	TGCAGTGCTAAGATGGCAGGTTTTAATGAAAAACTGTTTTTT	CSAKMAGFNEKLFF
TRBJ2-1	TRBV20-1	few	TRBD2	TGCAGTGCTAGAGAGCGGGGGGTAGAGAATGAGCAGTTCTTC	CSARERGVENEQFF
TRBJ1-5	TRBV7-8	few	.	TGTGCCAGCAGCTTAGCGAGGAGCAATCAGCCCCAGCATTTT	CASSLARSNQPQHF
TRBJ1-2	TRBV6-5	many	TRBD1	TGTGCCAGCAGTGGGGACAGGGTTTATGGCTACACCTTC	CASSGDRVYGYTF
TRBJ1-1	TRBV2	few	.	TGTGCCAGCGGATTACGGGAGAACACTGAAGCTTTCTTT	CASGLRENTEAFF
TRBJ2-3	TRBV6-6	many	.	TGTGCCAGCAGTTACTCGAAGGGGATGCTCGCAGATACGCAGTATTTT	CASSYSKGMLADTQYF
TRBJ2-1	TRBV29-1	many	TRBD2	TGCAGCGTTGAGGGACTAGCAGAAACCTACAATGAGCAGTTCTTC	CSVEGLAETYNEQFF
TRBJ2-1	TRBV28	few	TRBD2	TGTGCCAGCACCAGCGGGAGGAACAATGAGCAGTTCTTC	CASTSGRNNEQFF
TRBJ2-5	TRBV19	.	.	TGTGCCAGTACTGACCTCCAGGGGTCAGGAGAGACCCAGTACTTC	CASTDLQGSGETQYF
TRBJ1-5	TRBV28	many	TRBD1	TGTGCCAGCAGTTCCCTACGGGGACAGTCGGCATATAGCAATCAGCCCCAGCATTTT	CASSSLRGQSAYSNQPQHF
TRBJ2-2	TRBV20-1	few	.	TGCAGTGCCAAGGCTGGCAGCCCGAACACCGGGGAGCTGTTTTTT	CSAKAGSPNTGELFF
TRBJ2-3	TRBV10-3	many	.	TGTGCCATCAGTGGGCCTAGCGCTAGCACAGATACGCAGTATTTT	CAISGPSASTDTQYF
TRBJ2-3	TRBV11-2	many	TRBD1	TGTGCCAGCAGCTTAGATCCGACAGGGGCAGATACGCAGTATTTT	CASSLDPTGADTQYF
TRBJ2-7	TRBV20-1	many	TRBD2	TGCAGTGCTGAGCCAAGCGGACTAGCGGGATCTTACGAGCAGTACTTC	CSAEPSGLAGSYEQYF
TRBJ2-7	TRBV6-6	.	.	TGTGCCAGCTCCCGGGTCTCCGTCTACGAGCAGTACTTC	CASSRVSVYEQYF
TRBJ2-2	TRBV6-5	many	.	TGTGCCAGCAGTTACTATTGGGGGGCACCGAACACCGGGGAGCTGTTTTTT	CASSYYWGAPNTGELFF
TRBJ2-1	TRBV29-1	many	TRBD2	TGCAGCTCCTCTTCAGACGGGACTAGCGGGAGAAATGAGCAGTTCTTC	CSSSSDGTSGRNEQFF
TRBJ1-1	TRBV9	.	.	TGTGCCAGCAGCGAGCCGGGCGGGCGTACTGAAGCTTTCTTT	CASSEPGGRTEAFF
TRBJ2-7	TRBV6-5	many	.	TGTGCCAGCACCCACATCGGGGAGCAGTACTTC	CASTHIGEQYF
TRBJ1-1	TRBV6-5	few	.	TGTGCCAGCAGCCACCGAGGGGGTGTGGGAACTGAAGCTTTCTTT	CASSHRGGVGTEAFF
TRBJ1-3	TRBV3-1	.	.	TGTGCCAGCAGCCAAGATGTCAGAACGCCCTCTGGAAACACCATATATTTT	CASSQDVRTPSGNTIYF
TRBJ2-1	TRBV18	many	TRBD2	TGTGCCAGCTCACCGGGGGGGGACTCCTACAATGAGCAGTTCTTC	CASSPGGDSYNEQFF
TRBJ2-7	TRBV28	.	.	TGTGCCAGCAGTTTCCGCGGGATTACACTGTACGAGCAGTACTTC	CASSFRGITLYEQYF
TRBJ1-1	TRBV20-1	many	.	TGCAGTGCTCGACAGAATCCTAACACTGAAGCTTTCTTT	CSARQNPNTEAFF
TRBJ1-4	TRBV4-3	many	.	TGCGCCAGCAGCCAAGGTGACGGCCGGAATAATGAAAAACTGTTTTTT	CASSQGDGRNNEKLFF
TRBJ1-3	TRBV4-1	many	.	TGCGCCAGCAGCCAAAGAGGCATCTCTGGAAACACCATATATTTT	CASSQRGISGNTIYF
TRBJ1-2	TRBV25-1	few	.	TGTGCCAGCAGTGAATCTAAGGGGCGAGGCTATGGCTACACCTTC	CASSESKGRGYGYTF
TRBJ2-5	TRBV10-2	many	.	TGCGCCAGCAGTGTAAAACCGGAGACCCAGTACTTC	CASSVKPETQYF
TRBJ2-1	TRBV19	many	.	TGTGCCAGTAGTATTGTGGGGGGCCACAATGAGCAGTTCTTC	CASSIVGGHNEQFF
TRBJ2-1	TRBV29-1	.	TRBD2	TGCAGCCCCAAGGATTTAGCGGGAGGAAATGAGCAGTTCTTC	CSPKDLAGGNEQFF
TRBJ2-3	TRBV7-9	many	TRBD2	TGTGCCAGCAGCCAAAGCGGGAGTACGGATACGCAGTATTTT	CASSQSGSTDTQYF
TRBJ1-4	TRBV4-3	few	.	TGCGCCAGCAGCCAAGAGGCCAGGGGACAAGAAAAACTGTTTTTT	CASSQEARGQEKLFF
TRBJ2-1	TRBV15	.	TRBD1	TGTGCCACCAGCAGAGCGGGACAGGGGCCCTACAATGAGCAGTTCTTC	CATSRAGQGPYNEQFF
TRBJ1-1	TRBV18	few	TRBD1	TGTGCCAGCTCATCGGGACAGGGTCAGACTGAAGCTTTCTTT	CASSSGQGQTEAFF
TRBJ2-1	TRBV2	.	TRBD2	TGTGCCAGCAGTGAATTTGGCCTAGCGGGGCCGAATGAGCAGTTCTTC	CASSEFGLAGPNEQFF
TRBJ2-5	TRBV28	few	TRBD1	TGTGCCAGCGCCGCCCGGGGCAGGGGGCCCCAAGAGACCCAGTACTTC	CASAARGRGPQETQYF
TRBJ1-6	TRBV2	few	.	TGTGCCAGCTCGGGGGTGGCACCCCTCCACTTT	CASSGVAPLHF
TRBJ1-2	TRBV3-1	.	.	TGTGCCAGCAGCCAAGACCTAAACGGGTGGGGGGCGCGCGGCTACACCTTC	CASSQDLNGWGARGYTF
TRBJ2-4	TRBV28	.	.	TGTGACAGCAGTTCGCCGGGACTGGGGATGGCCAAAAACATTCAGTACTTC	CDSSSPGLGMAKNIQYF
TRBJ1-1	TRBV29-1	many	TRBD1	TGCAGCGTAACCATGACAGGGTCAAACACTGAAGCTTTCTTT	CSVTMTGSNTEAFF
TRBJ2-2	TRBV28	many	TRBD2	TGTGCCAGCACCGGGACTAGCGGAGCGAACACCGGGGAGCTGTTTTTT	CASTGTSGANTGELFF
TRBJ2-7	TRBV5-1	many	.	TGCGCCAGCAGAGAGGGGGAGGGGACTCTGTACTTC	CASREGEGTLYF
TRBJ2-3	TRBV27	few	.	TGTGCCAGCTCACCCCAAGCGGGCCGCACAGATACGCAGTATTTT	CASSPQAGRTDTQYF
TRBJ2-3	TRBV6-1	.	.	TGTGCCAGCAGTCCTACAGGGAACCCCACAGATACGCAGTATTTT	CASSPTGNPTDTQYF
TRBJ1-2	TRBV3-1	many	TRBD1	TGTGCCAGCAGCCCCACCGGGACAGGGAGTTATGGCTACACCTTC	CASSPTGTGSYGYTF
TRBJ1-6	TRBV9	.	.	TGTGCCAGCAGCGTCGGGACACAGAATTCACCCCTCCACTTT	CASSVGTQNSPLHF
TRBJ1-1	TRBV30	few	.	TGTGCCGTCCGGGGTTTTGGCGGTTTGGAGTACACTGAAGCTTTCTTT	CAVRGFGGLEYTEAFF
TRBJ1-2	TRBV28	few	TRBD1	TGTGCCAGCATCATGGGACAGGCTAACTATGGCTACACCTTC	CASIMGQANYGYTF
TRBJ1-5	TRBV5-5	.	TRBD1	TGTGCCAGCAGCTCGGCTAACAGGGGGAGTCAGCCCCAGCATTTT	CASSSANRGSQPQHF
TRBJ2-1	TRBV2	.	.	TGTGCCAGCTCACGACGCGCCCGGGGCGATGAGCAGTTCTTC	CASSRRARGDEQFF
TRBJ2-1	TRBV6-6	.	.	TGTGCCAGCAGTTACGCCCTAGGGCAGTTCTTC	CASSYALGQFF
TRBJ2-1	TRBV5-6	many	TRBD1	TGTGCCAGCAGCTCCGGGACAGGTTACAATGAGCAGTTCTTC	CASSSGTGYNEQFF
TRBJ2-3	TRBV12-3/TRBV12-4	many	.	TGTGCCAGCAGTTTAGCGTTGGGAGGCACAGATACGCAGTATTTT	CASSLALGGTDTQYF